The 32 T cell receptor beta chains in this list originate from one sample, sequenced in a study of radiotherapy plus CTLA-4 blockade in lung cancer. This table comes from immunoSEQ multiplex PCR, and its TCRdb copy is limited to in-frame clones, with some not included. The table records 75,000 to 100,000 clones, roughly 88% of them present only once. Sequencing used peripheral blood, obtained from a patient treated with radiotherapy plus ipilimumab. The origin of the receptors is a human donor with non-small cell lung cancer that progressed on radiotherapy plus ipilimumab.

V gene TRBV9 combines with J gene TRBJ2-3; possibly TRBD1 for D (6 bases). The CDR3 totals 13 residues. Trimming pared 4 bases from V and 2 bases from J, leaving 8 bases between. CDR1 is SGDLS and CDR2 is YYNGEE in the germline V gene. The CDR3 is CASSWTDTDTQYF. CDR3 nucleotide sequence: TGTGCCAGCAGCTGGACAGACACAGATACGCAGTATTTT.

The chain carries TRBV20-1 and TRBJ1-1, with D possibly TRBD1 on 5 matching bases. The germline V gene encodes CDR1 DFQATT and CDR2 SNEGSKA (reference sequence). There are 11 residues in the CDR3. Trimming stripped 3 bases from V and 3 bases from J, with 5 bases between. The CDR3 protein is CSARGDTEAFF. CDR3 bases: TGCAGTGCTAGGGGGGACACTGAAGCTTTCTTT.

CDR3 residues: CASSQALTDTQYF. As DNA, the CDR3 is TGCGCCAGCAGCCAAGCCCTCACAGATACGCAGTATTTT. This sequence joins TRBV4-1 and TRBJ2-3; D unresolved. From germline, CDR1 is MGHRA and CDR2 YSYEKL. The CDR3 contains 13 residues. Trimming cost V 1 base and J 2 bases, with 4 bases left between them.

The chain uses TRBV6-1 and TRBJ1-2; TRBD1 matches at 7 bases. Germline loops: CDR1 MNHNS, CDR2 SASEGT. Trimming took 6 bases from V and 5 from J; bases not matched to a gene: 9. This CDR3 spans 14 amino acids. The CDR3 DNA sequence: TGTGCCAGCAGAAGTTACAGGGGAGGTTATGGCTACACCTTC. It translates to CASRSYRGGYGYTF.

CDR3 sequence: CASSADSLTDYEQYF. The CDR3, as DNA: TGCGCCAGCAGTGCCGACAGTCTGACCGACTACGAGCAGTACTTC. The gene calls are TRBV10-1 and TRBJ2-7; perhaps TRBD1 as D (5 bases). The ends were cut back, 4 bases at V and 3 bases at J, with 16 bases in the middle. Germline CDR1 WNHNN, CDR2 SYGVQD (reference sequence). The CDR3 sequence is 15 residues long.

The chain employs TRBV15 and TRBJ2-3; 10 bases fit TRBD2. This CDR3 region has 15 residues. Germline V lookup: CDR1 LNHNV, CDR2 YYDKDF (reference sequence). Unmatched junction bases numbered 6, after V lost 4 bases and J lost 5 bases. The CDR3 loop is CATSKREGRKDTQYF. Here the CDR3 DNA reads TGTGCCACCAGCAAGCGGGAGGGTCGGAAAGATACGCAGTATTTT.

This clone was counted a few times. The junction departs from germline at one end; a sequencing error may be responsible. The DNA of the CDR3 is TGTGCCAGCAGTAACTCGAGTCAGCACACAGATACGCAGTATTTT. Its protein is CASSNSSQHTDTQYF. The chain recombines TRBV6-6 with TRBJ2-3; no clear D gene. This CDR3 region has 15 residues. Per germline, CDR1 MNHNY and CDR2 SVGAGI (reference sequence).

The chain recombines TRBV9 with TRBJ2-2, with D possibly matching TRBD2 (6 bases). The germline CDR1 and CDR2 sequences are SGDLS and YYNGEE. The length of the CDR3 is 16 residues. V lost 0 bases, J lost 3 bases, and 12 bases lay in between. CDR3 bases: TGTGCCAGCAGCGTAGCCCCGGGAGCAGACACCGGGGAGCTGTTTTTT. Its protein is CASSVAPGADTGELFF. Complete variable domain (other parts from reference TRBV9 and TRBJ2-2): DSGVTQTPKHLITATGQRVTLRCSPRSGDLSVYWYQQSLDQGLQFLIQYYNGEERAKGNILERFSAQQFPDLHSELNLSSLELGDSALYFCASSVAPGADTGELFFGEGSRLTVL.

The V and J genes are TRBV6-5 and TRBJ2-1; 7 bases agree with TRBD2. This CDR3 has 14 amino acids. Trimming cost V 6 bases and J 2 bases; bases outside gene matches: 4. The germline V gene has CDR1 MNHEY and CDR2 SVGAGI. CDR3 sequence: CASRIGLAYNEQFF. CDR3 DNA sequence: TGTGCCAGCAGAATCGGACTAGCCTACAATGAGCAGTTCTTC.

Only a few counts were recorded for this clone. The chain uses TRBV9 and TRBJ2-2; 7 positions agree with TRBD1. The CDR3 length is 16 residues. CDR1 is SGDLS and CDR2 is YYNGEE in the germline V gene. The V and J ends lost 2 bases and 5 bases, in that order; junction bases with no gene match: 9. The CDR3 loop is CASSVGVGGSTGELFF. CDR3 DNA sequence: TGTGCCAGCAGCGTGGGTGTAGGGGGCTCGACCGGGGAGCTGTTTTTT.

This clone was seen once. CDR3: CASSIVGGWASAKHGYTF. CDR3 bases: TGTGCCAGTAGTATCGTCGGCGGCTGGGCCAGCGCCAAACATGGCTACACCTTC. The chain recombines TRBV19 with TRBJ1-2; D not certain. The V end was cut by 3 bases, the J end by 6 bases, with 26 bases between. The length of the CDR3 is 18 residues. Germline V gene sequence: CDR1 LNHDA, CDR2 SQIVND (reference sequence).

The rearrangement uses TRBV10-3 and TRBJ2-1, with D perhaps assigned TRBD1 or TRBD2 (5 bases each). CDR1 and CDR2 from the germline V gene are ENHRY and SYGVKD. Trimming left V 3 bases short and J 6 bases short, with 24 bases between. This CDR3 is 18 amino acids long. The DNA of the CDR3 is TGTGCCATCAGTGACCCCATCGGGATAGGGTGGGACCGCAATGAGCAGTTCTTC. It encodes CAISDPIGIGWDRNEQFF.

On this clone itself: Within the sample, other DNA sequences also encode this same CDR3. The J gene is TRBJ1-1, the V gene TRBV5-1; D ambiguous. Germline V gene sequence: CDR1 SGHRS, CDR2 YFSETQ. V was trimmed by 0 bases and J by 4 bases, leaving 7 bases between them. The CDR3 runs to 13 residues. The CDR3 nucleotides read TGCGCCAGCAGCTTGGGAGGCGGCACTGAAGCTTTCTTT. Its protein is CASSLGGGTEAFF.

The chain uses TRBV14 and TRBJ1-1; D not certain. Between the trimmed V and J ends, which lost 4 bases and 0 bases, there was a span of 6 bases. Germline CDR1 and CDR2: SGHDN and FVKESK. CDR3 length: 13 amino acids. The CDR3 reads CASSLGMNTEAFF. The CDR3 coding sequence is TGTGCCAGCAGCCTAGGGATGAACACTGAAGCTTTCTTT.

The rearrangement uses TRBV5-6 and TRBJ2-1; 7 nucleotides align to TRBD2. The CDR3 runs 16 residues. Germline V gene sequence: CDR1 SGHDT, CDR2 YYEEEE. The ends lost 0 bases at V and 0 bases at J; junction bases unmatched: 3. The CDR3 protein is CASSLVGGSSYNEQFF. The CDR3 coding sequence is TGTGCCAGCAGCTTGGTGGGCGGGAGCTCCTACAATGAGCAGTTCTTC.

The V and J genes are TRBV7-3 and TRBJ2-1; 14 bases map to TRBD2. V trimming: 3 bases; J trimming: 9 bases; junction bases outside the gene matches: 7. The CDR3 spans 16 residues. Germline V gene data show CDR1 as SGHTA and CDR2 as FQGTGA. CDR3 amino acids: CASSLQGLAGAGEQFF. The DNA for the CDR3 is TGTGCCAGCAGCTTGCAGGGACTAGCGGGAGCCGGTGAGCAGTTCTTC.

This sequence joins TRBV7-6 and TRBJ2-6, with unresolved D. The germline V and J ends were trimmed by 5 bases and 0 bases, with 8 bases remaining between them. Germline values: CDR1 SGHVS, CDR2 FNYEAQ. This CDR3 has 15 amino acids. The CDR3: CASSLSGSGANVLTF. The CDR3 DNA reads TGTGCCAGCAGCCTTAGTGGCTCTGGGGCCAACGTCCTGACTTTC.

This chain uses TRBV5-4 with TRBJ2-7, with 8 bases identical to TRBD2. The CDR3 sequence is 15 residues long. Trimming took 7 bases from V and 2 from J; bases not matched to a gene: 11. The germline V gene has CDR1 SGHNT and CDR2 YYREEE (reference sequence). The DNA for the CDR3 is TGTGCCAGCGGGCCGGGTAGCGGGGCCCCCTACGAGCAGTACTTC. It is translated as CASGPGSGAPYEQYF.

This clone showed up just a few times. This chain joins TRBV28 and TRBJ2-1; D gene uncertain. The CDR3 runs to 16 residues. The germline CDR1 and CDR2 sequences are MDHEN and SYDVKM. Trimming cost V 2 bases and J 9 bases, with 20 bases left between them. CDR3 sequence (DNA): TGTGCCAGCAGTTTAAAAGTCCTCTTTCCTAGTGGTGAGCAGTTCTTC. It translates to CASSLKVLFPSGEQFF.

The chain uses TRBV5-1 and TRBJ2-2, with a possible D match to TRBD1 (5 bases). The ends were cut back, 1 base at V and 4 bases at J, with 8 bases in the middle. The CDR3 contains 14 residues. Per the germline V gene, CDR1 is SGHRS and CDR2 is YFSETQ. CDR3 DNA sequence: TGCGCCAGCAGCTTGTCACAGGCCACCGGGGAGCTGTTTTTT. Residues: CASSLSQATGELFF.

This sequence joins TRBV5-5 and TRBJ1-1, with D uncertain. The length of the CDR3 is 12 residues. Trimming cost V 1 base and J 8 bases, with 9 bases left between them. Germline V gene sequence: CDR1 SGHKS, CDR2 YYEKEE (reference sequence). The CDR3 nucleotides read TGTGCCAGCAGCTTGTTAATGGGGGAAGCTTTCTTT. Its protein is CASSLLMGEAFF.

The chain uses TRBV5-1 and TRBJ2-1; D gene uncertain. This CDR3 spans 14 amino acids. V shed 0 bases and J shed 7 bases, with 11 bases lying between them. The germline V gene has CDR1 SGHRS and CDR2 YFSETQ. The CDR3 region has the DNA TGCGCCAGCAGCTTGGGGCGTCTGGGGAATGAGCAGTTCTTC. Translation: CASSLGRLGNEQFF.

This clone came up once. The chain has TRBV6-1 and TRBJ2-2; 10 bases line up with TRBD2. Germline CDR1 reads MNHNS; CDR2 reads SASEGT. CDR3 length: 15 residues. V lost 4 bases and J lost 5; bases outside the gene matches: 4. CDR3 nucleotides: TGTGCCAGCAGTGTAGCGGGAGGCAGGACCGGGGAGCTGTTTTTT. Translating gives CASSVAGGRTGELFF.

The chain couples TRBV7-2 to TRBJ1-2; 11 nucleotides match TRBD1. Per the germline V gene, CDR1 is SGHTA and CDR2 is FQGNSA. The CDR3 has 13 residues. V gave up 5 bases and J gave up 6 bases; unmatched junction bases: 2. CDR3: CASSRTGGDGYTF. As DNA, the CDR3 is TGTGCCAGCAGCCGGACAGGGGGCGATGGCTACACCTTC.

This clone was seen only a few times. The chain joins TRBV21-1 to TRBJ1-2. TRBV21-1 is flagged as a pseudogene. This CDR3 contains 13 residues. CDR3 protein: CAGRTGSNYGYTF. The CDR3 bases are TGTGCCGGCCGAACGGGGTCGAACTATGGCTACACCTTC.

This clone has only one observation. V gene TRBV5-1 combines with J gene TRBJ2-7, with D perhaps matching TRBD1 (6 bases). CDR1 is SGHRS, CDR2 YFSETQ, per germline. Trimming stripped 4 bases from V and 7 bases from J, with 18 bases between. CDR3 length: 14 residues. CDR3 sequence reads: CASSIQGTDYEQYF. The DNA of the CDR3 is TGCGCCAGCAGCATCCAGGGGACGGATTATGAGCAGTACTTC.

The chain couples TRBV6-1 to TRBJ1-3, with a weak D call TRBD1 (5 bases). CDR3 size: 14 residues. Trimming removed 7 bases from V and 4 bases from J, with 14 bases in between. Germline V gene sequence: CDR1 MNHNS, CDR2 SASEGT. Written as DNA, the CDR3 is TGTGCCAGCAAGGACCCCGGGGGAGGAAACACCATATATTTT. Amino acid sequence: CASKDPGGGNTIYF.

V gene TRBV5-4 combines with J gene TRBJ2-1; 7 bases map to TRBD2. V was pared by 2 bases and J by 7 bases, with 6 bases of the junction left unmatched. The CDR3 totals 14 residues. Germline V gives CDR1 SGHNT, CDR2 YYREEE (reference sequence). For the CDR3, the DNA is TGTGCCAGCAGCTTCGGGGGAGCGGGGAATGAGCAGTTCTTC. Protein product: CASSFGGAGNEQFF.

V and J are TRBV30 and TRBJ1-2, with D possibly TRBD1 on 5 matching bases. Per the germline V gene, CDR1 is GTSNPN and CDR2 is SVGIG (reference sequence). V lost 6 bases and J 8 bases, leaving 10 bases between the germline ends. The CDR3 is made up of 10 amino acids. CDR3 nucleotide sequence: TGTGCCTGCCACGAGGGGGGCTACACCTTC. Translated: CACHEGGYTF.

The chain combines TRBV6-5 with TRBJ2-2; D might be TRBD1 (6 bases). Between the trimmed V and J ends, which lost 4 bases and 0 bases, there was a span of 12 bases. Germline V gives CDR1 MNHEY, CDR2 SVGAGI. The CDR3 is 16 residues long. This CDR3 is CASSWTVLANTGELFF. CDR3 DNA: TGTGCCAGCAGTTGGACAGTACTAGCGAACACCGGGGAGCTGTTTTTT.

The gene calls are TRBV6-6 and TRBJ2-5, with TRBD2 as a possible D gene (5 bases). Trimming removed 5 bases from V and 2 bases from J, with 12 bases in between. Germline CDR1 is MNHNY and CDR2 is SVGAGI (reference sequence). The length of the CDR3 is 14 residues. The CDR3 region is CASSNRRLQETQYF. The CDR3 DNA reads as TGTGCCAGCAGTAACCGGAGACTACAAGAGACCCAGTACTTC.

V usage is TRBV5-1 and J usage is TRBJ2-3, with D hard to call. Germline lookup yields CDR1 SGHRS and CDR2 YFSETQ. V was cut by 0 bases and J by 6 bases, with 14 bases left in between. CDR3 length: 15 amino acids. DNA of the CDR3: TGCGCCAGCAGCTTGGGGCCGGTCAAAGGGGATACGCAGTATTTT. Amino acid sequence: CASSLGPVKGDTQYF.